The clone carrying this T cell receptor beta chain was found a few times. Antigen unknown. A minimum of 7 million PBMCs was isolated per sample. The CDR3 consists of 13 residues. The V gene lost 6 bases and the J gene lost 5 bases, with 13 bases spanning the gap. This sample stems from a study of blood T cells in healthy people across ages. Overall study findings and caveats: Naive and antigen-experienced cells were not separated, limiting conclusive comparison.

Alongside a J-beta primer mix, a sample-barcoded 5' primer served in a second PCR lasting about 6 to 11 cycles. Each CDR3 protein is one row after TCRdb ran MiXCR on the 5' RACE reads. Among about 720,000 distinct CDR3 sequences listed, about 20% were seen once. V is TRBV12-3 or TRBV12-4 and J is TRBJ2-5; no firm D call. The receptor's source is a man between 65 and 80 years old in good health. The specimen was blood. CDR3: CASRANSRETQYF. DNA of the CDR3: TGTGCCAGCAGGGCTAATTCCCGGGAGACCCAGTACTTC.